The 22 T cell receptor beta chains given below trace back to one sample, sequenced in a study of early T cells in non-severe SARS-CoV-2 infection. TCRdb redid the calling of the 5' RACE reads with MiXCR, one entry per CDR3 protein. The table lists approximately 30,000 distinct CDR3 sequences, roughly 7% of them singletons, with about 2.5% in the top ten. Material: whole blood. The receptor source for this set is an adult who was a healthcare worker with PCR-confirmed SARS-CoV-2 infection or an uninfected control (not recorded which).

This clonotype was seen a few times. CDR3 coding DNA: TGTGCCAGCAGCTTAAGTGCTAGCCCTTCGGTCTTGAGCGAGCAGTACTTC. Translated: CASSLSASPSVLSEQYF. This chain connects TRBV7-6 to TRBJ2-7; D may be TRBD2 (5 bases). CDR1 is SGHVS and CDR2 is FNYEAQ in the germline V gene. V was shortened by 2 bases and J by 6 bases, with 23 bases between the two germline ends. The CDR3 is made up of 17 amino acids.

This clonotype was observed at least ten times. The CDR3 DNA sequence: TGCAGCGTTGAAGGGCCCGCGGGCCGGAGGAGCCCCCAGTACTTC. Encoded protein: CSVEGPAGRRSPQYF. V is TRBV29-1 and J is TRBJ2-5; D is perhaps TRBD2 (5 bases). The CDR3 sequence is 15 residues long. Germline loops: CDR1 SQVTM, CDR2 ANQGSEA. V shed 1 base and J shed 9 bases, with 21 bases lying between them.

This clonotype was seen more than once but under ten times. The CDR3: CSASQAPYEQYF. As DNA, the CDR3 is TGCAGTGCTAGCCAGGCCCCCTACGAGCAGTACTTC. The rearrangement links TRBV20-1 to TRBJ2-7; D is uncertain. V lost 3 bases to trimming and J lost 2 bases, with 8 bases between them. This CDR3 has 12 amino acids. Germline V gene data show CDR1 as DFQATT and CDR2 as SNEGSKA (reference sequence).

This clonotype was recorded many times. The J gene is TRBJ2-5, the V gene TRBV29-1; 7 positions match TRBD1. The trim removed 4 bases at V and 2 bases at J, leaving 7 bases unmatched. In germline, CDR1 is SQVTM, CDR2 ANQGSEA. This CDR3 contains 14 residues. CDR3 DNA: TGCAGCGTTGTGGGCCCACAGGGGCAAGAGACCCAGTACTTC. This sequence encodes CSVVGPQGQETQYF.

This clonotype was detected ten times or more. V and J are TRBV20-1 and TRBJ1-2; TRBD1 agrees at 7 bases. V lost 4 bases to trimming and J lost 0 bases; unmatched junction nucleotides: 5. Germline-derived CDR1 and CDR2 are DFQATT and SNEGSKA (reference sequence). The CDR3 length is 14 residues. In DNA form, the CDR3 reads TGCAGTGCTACACAGGGGACAACTAACTATGGCTACACCTTC. Translation: CSATQGTTNYGYTF.

There are many counts of this clonotype. The chain carries TRBV4-2 and TRBJ2-5, with a weak D call TRBD2 (6 bases). Germline assignment: CDR1 LGHNA and CDR2 YNFKEQ. The CDR3 contains 15 residues. The germline V and J ends were trimmed by 4 bases and 2 bases, with 14 bases remaining between them. CDR3 sequence: CASSPTSEGQETQYF. CDR3 coding DNA: TGTGCCAGCAGCCCAACCTCGGAGGGGCAAGAGACCCAGTACTTC.

This clonotype occurred many times. The chain is built from TRBV20-1 and TRBJ2-1, with unresolved D. The CDR3 has 14 residues. Germline-derived CDR1 and CDR2 are DFQATT and SNEGSKA (reference sequence). V was clipped by 4 bases and J by 1 base, with 11 bases between them. The CDR3 DNA is TGCAGTGCTATTCACGTTAGGTCCTACAATGAGCAGTTCTTC. Protein product: CSAIHVRSYNEQFF.

In DNA, the CDR3 is TGCAGCGTTGAAATCGGACAGGGGCGGAGGGCTTTCTTT. Its translation is CSVEIGQGRRAFF. J is TRBJ1-1 and V is TRBV29-1, with TRBD1 matching over 9 bases. CDR3 size: 13 residues. Germline assignment: CDR1 SQVTM and CDR2 ANQGSEA. V shed 2 bases and J 11 bases; nucleotides not matched to a gene: 9.

The gene calls are TRBV6-2 or TRBV6-3 and TRBJ1-4; a weak D match, TRBD1 (6 bases). Looked up from germline, CDR1 is MNHEY and CDR2 is SVGEGT. This CDR3 spans 13 amino acids. Trimming stripped 6 bases from V and 8 bases from J, with 13 bases between. Written as DNA, the CDR3 is TGTGCCAGCAGGAGGACAGCAGAAGAAAAACTGTTTTTT. Protein: CASRRTAEEKLFF.

Many counts were recorded for this clonotype. The chain joins TRBV20-1 to TRBJ2-3, with 7 nucleotides matching TRBD2. Looked up from germline, CDR1 is DFQATT and CDR2 is SNEGSKA (reference sequence). The V segment lost 1 base and the J segment 1 base; nucleotides outside the gene matches: 20. This CDR3 is built from 20 residues. CDR3: CSARAGTGGGRIWGTDTQYF. CDR3 coding DNA: TGCAGTGCTAGAGCAGGGACCGGAGGCGGGAGAATCTGGGGCACAGATACGCAGTATTTT.

This chain uses TRBV20-1 with TRBJ1-4, with TRBD1 as a possible D gene (5 bases). Trimming shortened V by 7 bases and J by 8 bases, and 17 bases separated the two germline ends. This CDR3 contains 13 residues. CDR1 is DFQATT and CDR2 is SNEGSKA in the germline V gene (reference sequence). The CDR3 DNA reads as TGCAGTGTCCCGGGACGCCGCCACGAAAAACTGTTTTTT. Translating gives CSVPGRRHEKLFF.

This sequence joins TRBV21-1 and TRBJ2-7. TRBV21-1 is an annotated pseudogene. This CDR3 region has 12 residues. The DNA for the CDR3 is TGTGCCAGCAACGACGTCATATACGAGCAGTACTTC. Amino acids: CASNDVIYEQYF.

The table lists this clonotype with many counts. The V call is TRBV11-2, the J call TRBJ2-5; 13 bases map to TRBD2. The CDR3 contains 19 residues. The V and J ends lost 0 bases and 2 bases, in that order; junction bases with no gene match: 9. The germline V gene has CDR1 SGHAT and CDR2 FQNNGV. The CDR3 protein is CASSLDRTSGRRAQETQYF. For the CDR3, the DNA is TGTGCCAGCAGCTTAGATAGGACTAGCGGGAGACGTGCGCAAGAGACCCAGTACTTC.

This clonotype was recorded at least ten times. This chain links TRBV24-1 with TRBJ1-2; D is ambiguous. V was cut by 0 bases and J by 5 bases, with 6 bases left in between. The CDR3 sequence is 13 residues long. The germline gives CDR1 KGHDR, CDR2 SFDVKD. This CDR3 reads CATSDLPGYGYTF. In nucleotides, the CDR3 is TGTGCCACCAGTGATTTGCCCGGTTATGGCTACACCTTC.

This clonotype was detected a few times. The V call is TRBV7-2, the J call TRBJ2-7; D is undetermined. The CDR3 loop spans 15 amino acids. The germline V gene encodes CDR1 SGHTA and CDR2 FQGNSA. Trimming cost V 0 bases and J 2 bases, with 11 bases left between them. This chain's CDR3 is CASSLAIGSAYEQYF. The DNA for the CDR3 is TGTGCCAGCAGCTTAGCAATAGGATCTGCCTACGAGCAGTACTTC. The complete variable domain, with remaining parts taken from reference TRBV7-2 and TRBJ2-7, reads GAGVSQSPSNKVTEKGKDVELRCDPISGHTALYWYRQSLGQGLEFLIYFQGNSAPDKSGLPSDRFSAERTGGSVSTLTIQRTQQEDSAVYLCASSLAIGSAYEQYFGPGTRLTVT.

CDR3 sequence (DNA): TGTGCCAGCAGTCAGGGGTCAGAGACCCAGTACTTC. As protein: CASSQGSETQYF. The V call is TRBV6-5, the J call TRBJ2-5; possible D gene TRBD1, 6 bases. The germline V gene has CDR1 MNHEY and CDR2 SVGAGI. Trimming took 5 bases from V and 4 from J, leaving 8 bases between them. The CDR3 totals 12 residues.

This clonotype came up many times. The chain couples TRBV4-1 to TRBJ2-5, with 11 bases identical to TRBD2. The junction had 2 bases not matched to a gene; V was cut back by 3 bases and J by 2 bases. The CDR3 is 15 amino acids. Germline CDR1 and CDR2: MGHRA and YSYEKL. CDR3: CASSQGLAEQETQYF. The DNA for the CDR3 is TGCGCCAGCAGCCAGGGACTAGCGGAGCAAGAGACCCAGTACTTC.

This clonotype appeared a few times. V gene TRBV7-9 combines with J gene TRBJ1-3, with D unclear. Germline CDR1 is SEHNR and CDR2 is FQNEAQ (reference sequence). The V gene lost 5 bases and the J gene lost 0 bases, with 8 bases spanning the gap. CDR3 length: 14 residues. CDR3 protein: CASSPGHSGNTIYF. DNA of the CDR3: TGTGCCAGCAGCCCCGGGCACTCTGGAAACACCATATATTTT.

This clonotype occurred many times. A junction boundary mismatches the germline segment, possibly from a read error. The chain carries TRBV3-1 and TRBJ1-1; unclear D gene. The CDR3 extends over 12 amino acids. Per germline, CDR1 LGHDT and CDR2 YNNKEL (reference sequence). The CDR3 region has the DNA TGTGCCAGCAGCTCAAGAGCCGGACCGCCGCTTTTT. Amino acid sequence: CASSSRAGPPLF.

This clonotype was observed many times. The chain combines TRBV5-1 with TRBJ1-1; D may be TRBD1 (6 bases). Per the germline V gene, CDR1 is SGHRS and CDR2 is YFSETQ. Trimming left V 0 bases short and J 1 base short, with 10 bases between. The CDR3 consists of 15 residues. The chain's CDR3 is CASSLGGGQNTEAFF. In DNA, the CDR3 is TGCGCCAGCAGCTTGGGTGGGGGGCAGAACACTGAAGCTTTCTTT.

The sample holds many counts of this clonotype. The gene calls are TRBV20-1 and TRBJ2-5, with 11 bases aligning to TRBD2. V shed 3 bases, J shed 5 bases, and the junction held 2 bases outside the gene matches. This CDR3 region has 13 residues. CDR1 and CDR2 (germline): DFQATT, SNEGSKA (reference sequence). The CDR3 DNA follows: TGCAGTGCTAGCTCTAGCGGGAGGGAGACCCAGTACTTC. Its translation is CSASSSGRETQYF.

This clonotype was seen many times. The chain has TRBV4-3 and TRBJ1-5; weak D call: TRBD1 (5 bases). Germline V gene data show CDR1 as LGHNA and CDR2 as YSLEER. CDR3 length: 16 residues. Trimming took off 0 bases at V and 0 bases at J, with 9 bases between the two ends. The CDR3 DNA sequence: TGCGCCAGCAGCCAAGACCAGGGCAATAGCAATCAGCCCCAGCATTTT. Translation gives CASSQDQGNSNQPQHF.